This TCR beta chain was captured in a study of T cell repertoires in cytomegalovirus infection. Whole-study context: Public TCR beta signatures provided an indication of both CMV infection and a matching HLA type. Notes on the study in general: Clonotypes of TCR beta that were HLA-C-restricted and CMV-specific dominated the ex vivo response.

MiXCR was run by TCRdb on the reads, yielding one entry per CDR3 protein. This sample has 450,000 to 650,000 distinct CDR3 sequences; around 27% occur once, and the top ten carry 13%. At least ten counts were recorded for this clonotype. Its antigen is undetermined. There are 13 residues in the CDR3. Germline CDR1 reads SGHTA; CDR2 reads FQGNSA. With 1 base removed from V and 8 bases from J, the gap between germline ends came to 9 bases. Sequences were obtained from PBMCs. The sequence derives from a human donor in good health (CMV status not recorded). Some clones in this sample may be carry-over from other donors' samples. The chain employs TRBV7-2 and TRBJ2-4, with D perhaps TRBD1 or TRBD2 (5 bases each). CDR3 DNA: TGTGCCAGCAGCTTAGGTGGGACGGACATTCAGTACTTC. Its translation is CASSLGGTDIQYF.